This T cell receptor (beta chain) was sequenced during a study of Ad26.COV2.S vaccination and SARS-CoV-2 variants. Overall study: The authors gave Ad26.COV2.S intramuscularly, either once or twice 56 days apart.

Study-wide points: Measurements of TCR breadth and depth may have given underestimates of the total T cell responses. Those who received the vaccine showed greater spike-specific TCR breadth than those given placebo.

Profiled with immunoSEQ multiplex PCR; TCRdb holds only in-frame clones, not every one. The table records about 330,000 clones, 85% to 90% of them present only once. The germline V gene encodes CDR1 LNHNV and CDR2 YYDKDF (reference sequence). The CDR3 consists of 15 residues. The V gene lost 0 bases and the J gene lost 4 bases, with 10 bases spanning the gap. In its sample, this clone was seen once. The antigen is unknown. Specified treatment: roughly 19 received Ad26.COV2.S at low or high dose, single or two shots; several received placebo; per-sample allocation not given. Sampling took place 63 days after the first vaccine or placebo injection. Boston provided a donor who was an adult aged 18-55 years.

This chain uses TRBV15 with TRBJ2-1; D is ambiguous. This sample comprised peripheral blood, obtained in a trial of Ad26.COV2.S vaccine versus placebo. This clonotype originated in a person between 18 and 65 years old who received the Ad26.COV2.S COVID-19 vaccine or a placebo. In DNA form, the CDR3 reads TGTGCCACCAGCAGAGATCCCGACTCGTACAATGAGCAGTTCTTC. It is translated as CATSRDPDSYNEQFF.